The text below deals with one T cell receptor (beta chain). Authors' analysis steps: Counts of nucleated cells, estimated from reference gene primer amplification, were obtained. Repertoires were generated with immunoSEQ multiplex PCR, while TCRdb's copy carries only in-frame clones and drops some. That table furnishes V, J and clone size, whereas the DNA furnished D and trimming. The sample contains approximately 130,000 clones, around four fifths of which appear only once. This CDR3 has 15 residues. Germline trimming cut 4 bases from V and 2 bases from J; bases unmatched to any gene: 4. Germline V gene sequence: CDR1 SGHNT, CDR2 YYREEE (reference sequence). The source of the sample is a study of blood T cell repertoires in COVID-19. Study at large: Samples taken during acute and convalescent COVID-19 were collected in the United States, Italy and Spain. The analysed material was cDNA or gDNA that came from T cells, B-cell-depleted T cells, or PBMCs.

The TCR was taken from an elderly man with active or convalescent COVID-19. The specimen sequenced was peripheral blood. The chain uses TRBV5-4 and TRBJ1-3, with TRBD1 identical over 9 bases. CDR3 nucleotides: TGTGCCAGCAGCCCGGGACAGGGCCCTGGAAACACCATATATTTT. It is translated as CASSPGQGPGNTIYF.